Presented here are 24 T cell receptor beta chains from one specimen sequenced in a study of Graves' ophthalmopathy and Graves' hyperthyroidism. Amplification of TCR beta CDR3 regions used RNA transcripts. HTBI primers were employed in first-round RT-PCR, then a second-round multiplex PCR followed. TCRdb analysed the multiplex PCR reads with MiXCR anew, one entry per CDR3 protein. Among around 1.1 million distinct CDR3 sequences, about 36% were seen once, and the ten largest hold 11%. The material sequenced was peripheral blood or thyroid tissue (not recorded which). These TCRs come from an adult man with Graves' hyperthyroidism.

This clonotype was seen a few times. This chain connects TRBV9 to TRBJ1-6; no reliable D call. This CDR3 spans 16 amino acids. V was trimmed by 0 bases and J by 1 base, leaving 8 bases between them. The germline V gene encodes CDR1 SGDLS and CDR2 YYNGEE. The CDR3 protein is CASSVEIRSYNSPLHF. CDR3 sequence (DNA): TGTGCCAGCAGCGTAGAGATAAGGTCCTATAATTCACCCCTCCACTTT. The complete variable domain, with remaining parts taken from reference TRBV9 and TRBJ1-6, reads DSGVTQTPKHLITATGQRVTLRCSPRSGDLSVYWYQQSLDQGLQFLIQYYNGEERAKGNILERFSAQQFPDLHSELNLSSLELGDSALYFCASSVEIRSYNSPLHFGNGTRLTVT.

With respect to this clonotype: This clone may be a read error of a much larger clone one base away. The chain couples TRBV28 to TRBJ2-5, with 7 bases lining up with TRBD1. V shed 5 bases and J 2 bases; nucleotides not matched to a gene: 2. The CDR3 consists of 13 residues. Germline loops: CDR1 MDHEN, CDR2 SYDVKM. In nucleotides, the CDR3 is TGTGCCAGCAGTGGGGACAGACAAGAGACCCAGTACTTC. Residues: CASSGDRQETQYF. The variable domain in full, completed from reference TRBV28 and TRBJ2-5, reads DVKVTQSSRYLVKRTGEKVFLECVQDMDHENMFWYRQDPGLGLRLIYFSYDVKMKEKGDIPEGYSVSREKKERFSLILESASTNQTSMYLCASSGDRQETQYFGPGTRLLVL.

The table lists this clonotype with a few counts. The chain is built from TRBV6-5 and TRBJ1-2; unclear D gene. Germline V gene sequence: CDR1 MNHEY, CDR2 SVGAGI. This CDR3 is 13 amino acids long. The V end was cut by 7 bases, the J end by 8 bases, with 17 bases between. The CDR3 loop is CASTKGVLDGYTF. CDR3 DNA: TGTGCCAGCACAAAGGGAGTATTGGACGGCTACACCTTC.

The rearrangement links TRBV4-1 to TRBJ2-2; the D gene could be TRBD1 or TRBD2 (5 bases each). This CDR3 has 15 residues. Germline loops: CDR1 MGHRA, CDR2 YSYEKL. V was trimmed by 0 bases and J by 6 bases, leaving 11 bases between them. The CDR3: CASSQEGRGAGELFF. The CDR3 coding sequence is TGCGCCAGCAGCCAAGAAGGAAGGGGAGCCGGGGAGCTGTTTTTT.

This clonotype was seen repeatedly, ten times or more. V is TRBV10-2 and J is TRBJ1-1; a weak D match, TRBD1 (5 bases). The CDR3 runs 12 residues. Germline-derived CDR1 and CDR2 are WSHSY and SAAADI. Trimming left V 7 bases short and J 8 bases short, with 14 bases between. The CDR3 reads CASNSGADEAFF. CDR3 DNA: TGCGCCAGCAATTCCGGGGCAGACGAAGCTTTCTTT.

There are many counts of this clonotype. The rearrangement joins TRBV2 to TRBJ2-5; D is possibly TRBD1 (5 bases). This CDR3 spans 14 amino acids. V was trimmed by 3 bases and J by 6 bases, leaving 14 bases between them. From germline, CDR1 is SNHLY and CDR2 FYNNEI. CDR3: CASSDLTARKTQYF. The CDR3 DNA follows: TGTGCCAGCAGTGATTTGACAGCGCGGAAGACCCAGTACTTC.

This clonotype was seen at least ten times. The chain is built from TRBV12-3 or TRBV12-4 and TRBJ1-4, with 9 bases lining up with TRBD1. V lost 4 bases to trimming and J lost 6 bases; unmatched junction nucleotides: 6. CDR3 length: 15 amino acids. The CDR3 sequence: CASSSWTGEDEKLFF. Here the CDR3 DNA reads TGTGCCAGCAGTTCCTGGACAGGGGAAGATGAAAAACTGTTTTTT.

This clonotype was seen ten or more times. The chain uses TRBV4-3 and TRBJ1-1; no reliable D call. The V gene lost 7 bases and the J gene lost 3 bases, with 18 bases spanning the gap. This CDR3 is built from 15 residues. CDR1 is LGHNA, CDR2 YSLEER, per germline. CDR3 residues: CASTRTTAIDTEAFF. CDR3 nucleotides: TGCGCCAGCACCCGAACGACGGCAATCGACACTGAAGCTTTCTTT.

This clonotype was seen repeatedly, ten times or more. This CDR3 is CASSPPTRNTEAFF. The CDR3 DNA sequence: TGTGCCAGTAGTCCCCCCACACGGAACACTGAAGCTTTCTTT. This chain uses TRBV19 with TRBJ1-1; no reliable D call. Trimming stripped 5 bases from V and 1 base from J, with 11 bases between. CDR1 and CDR2 (germline): LNHDA, SQIVND (reference sequence). This CDR3 is built from 14 residues.

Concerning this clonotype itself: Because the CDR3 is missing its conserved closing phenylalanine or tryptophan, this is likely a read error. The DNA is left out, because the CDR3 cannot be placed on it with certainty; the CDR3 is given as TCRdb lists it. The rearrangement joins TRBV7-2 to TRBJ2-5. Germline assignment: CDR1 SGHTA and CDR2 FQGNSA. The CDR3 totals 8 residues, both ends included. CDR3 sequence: CASSLPTV.

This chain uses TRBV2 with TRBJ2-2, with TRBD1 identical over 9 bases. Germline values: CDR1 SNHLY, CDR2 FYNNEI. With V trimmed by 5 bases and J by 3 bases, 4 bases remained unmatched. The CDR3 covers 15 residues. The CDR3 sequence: CASSKTGGYTGELFF. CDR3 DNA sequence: TGTGCCAGCAGTAAGACAGGGGGTTACACCGGGGAGCTGTTTTTT.

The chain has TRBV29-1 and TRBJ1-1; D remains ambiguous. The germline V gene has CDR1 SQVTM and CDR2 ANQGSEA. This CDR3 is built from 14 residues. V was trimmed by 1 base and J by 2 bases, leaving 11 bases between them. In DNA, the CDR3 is TGCAGCGTTGAAGGATTCTTGGCCAACACTGAAGCTTTCTTT. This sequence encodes CSVEGFLANTEAFF.

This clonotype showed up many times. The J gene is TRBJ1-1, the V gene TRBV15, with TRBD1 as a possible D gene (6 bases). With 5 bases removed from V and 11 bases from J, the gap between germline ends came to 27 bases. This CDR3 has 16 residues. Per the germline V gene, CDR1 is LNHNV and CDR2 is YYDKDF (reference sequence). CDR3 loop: CATSSFGGRRRGRAFF. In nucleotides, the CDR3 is TGTGCCACCAGCTCGTTTGGTGGGCGTCGCAGGGGTCGCGCTTTCTTT.

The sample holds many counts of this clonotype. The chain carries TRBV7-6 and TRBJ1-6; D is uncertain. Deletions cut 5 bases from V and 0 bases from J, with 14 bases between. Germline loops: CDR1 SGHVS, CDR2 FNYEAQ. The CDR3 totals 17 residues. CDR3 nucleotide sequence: TGTGCCAGCAGCCCTAATAAGGAAAGCTCCTATAATTCACCCCTCCACTTT. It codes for CASSPNKESSYNSPLHF.

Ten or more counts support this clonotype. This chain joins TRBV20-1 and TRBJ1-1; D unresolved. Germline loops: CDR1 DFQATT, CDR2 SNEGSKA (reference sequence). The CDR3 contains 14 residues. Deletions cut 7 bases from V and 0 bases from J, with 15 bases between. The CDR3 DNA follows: TGCAGTGGCGAAGTTCGGTTTATGAACACTGAAGCTTTCTTT. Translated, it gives CSGEVRFMNTEAFF.

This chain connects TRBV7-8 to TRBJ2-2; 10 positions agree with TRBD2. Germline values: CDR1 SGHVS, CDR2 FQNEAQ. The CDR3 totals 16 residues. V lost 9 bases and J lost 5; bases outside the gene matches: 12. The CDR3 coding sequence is TGTGCCAGTAGCACACTACTAGCGGGATCGACCGGGGAGCTGTTTTTT. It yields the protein CASSTLLAGSTGELFF.

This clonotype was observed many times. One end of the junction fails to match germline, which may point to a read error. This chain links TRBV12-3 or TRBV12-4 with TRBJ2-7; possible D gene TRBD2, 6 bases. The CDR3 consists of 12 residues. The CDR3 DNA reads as TGTGCCAGCAGTTTATCTGGGACTTCCAACATTTTC. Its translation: CASSLSGTSNIF.

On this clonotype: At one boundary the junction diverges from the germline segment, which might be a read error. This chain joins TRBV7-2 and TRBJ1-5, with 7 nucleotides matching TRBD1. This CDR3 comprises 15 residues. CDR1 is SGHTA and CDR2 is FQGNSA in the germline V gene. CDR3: CASSFSQGIDQPQLF. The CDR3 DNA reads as TGTGCCAGCAGCTTTTCACAGGGGATAGATCAGCCCCAGCTTTTT.

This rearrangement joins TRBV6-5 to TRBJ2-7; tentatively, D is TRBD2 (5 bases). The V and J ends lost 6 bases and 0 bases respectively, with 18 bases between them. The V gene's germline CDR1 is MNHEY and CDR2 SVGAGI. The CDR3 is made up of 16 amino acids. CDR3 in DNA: TGTGCCAGCAGGTCACTTGGGAGCACGATCTCCTACGAGCAGTACTTC. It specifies CASRSLGSTISYEQYF.

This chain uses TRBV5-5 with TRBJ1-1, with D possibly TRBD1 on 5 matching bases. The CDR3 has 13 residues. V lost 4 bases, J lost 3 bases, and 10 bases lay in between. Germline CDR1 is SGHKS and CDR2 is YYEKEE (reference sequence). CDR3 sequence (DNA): TGTGCCAGCAGCCACGACAGAGACACTGAAGCTTTCTTT. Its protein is CASSHDRDTEAFF.

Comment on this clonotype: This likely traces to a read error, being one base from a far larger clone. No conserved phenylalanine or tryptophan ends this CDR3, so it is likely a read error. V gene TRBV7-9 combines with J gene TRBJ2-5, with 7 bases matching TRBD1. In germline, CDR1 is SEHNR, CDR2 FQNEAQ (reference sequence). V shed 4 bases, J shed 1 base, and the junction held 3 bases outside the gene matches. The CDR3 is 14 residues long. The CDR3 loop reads CASSSGTAQETQYL. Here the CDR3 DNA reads TGTGCCAGCAGCTCCGGGACAGCCCAAGAGACCCAGTACCTC.

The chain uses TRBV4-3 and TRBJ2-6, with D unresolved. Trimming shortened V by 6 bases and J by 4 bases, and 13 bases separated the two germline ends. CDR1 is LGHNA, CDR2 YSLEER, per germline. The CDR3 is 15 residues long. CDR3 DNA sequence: TGCGCCAGCAGTTCAACTCAAACAGGGGCCAACGTCCTGACTTTC. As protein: CASSSTQTGANVLTF.

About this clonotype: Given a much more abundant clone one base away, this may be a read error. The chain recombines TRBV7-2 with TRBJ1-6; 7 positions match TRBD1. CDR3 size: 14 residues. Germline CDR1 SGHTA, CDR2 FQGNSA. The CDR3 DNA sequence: TGTGCCAGCAGCTTACCCAGGGGGGGTTCATCCCTCCACTTT. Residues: CASSLPRGGSSLHF.

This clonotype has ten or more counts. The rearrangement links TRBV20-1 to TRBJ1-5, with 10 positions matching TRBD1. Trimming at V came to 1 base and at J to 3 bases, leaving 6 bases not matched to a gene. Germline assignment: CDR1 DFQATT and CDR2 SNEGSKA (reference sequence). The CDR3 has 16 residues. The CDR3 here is CSARARDRGDNQPQHF. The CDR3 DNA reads TGCAGTGCTAGAGCCCGGGACAGGGGCGACAATCAGCCCCAGCATTTT.